This T cell receptor (beta chain) was sequenced in a study of OX40 agonist ivuxolimab in advanced cancers. Measured with immunoSEQ multiplex PCR; TCRdb has only the in-frame clones, and not every one. Here the sample spans some 86,000 clones, around 88% being singletons. The germline V gene has CDR1 MNHEY and CDR2 SMNVEV (reference sequence). V was trimmed by 3 bases and J by 2 bases, leaving 7 bases between them. The CDR3 is 13 residues long. The chain is built from TRBV27 and TRBJ1-2; D is ambiguous. The clonotype originates from an adult with an advanced solid tumor such as melanoma, head and neck, liver or kidney cancer. The sample consisted of CD4+ or CD8+ T cells sorted from blood, taken in a trial of the OX40 agonist ivuxolimab. Written as DNA, the CDR3 is TGTGCCAGCAGTTTCGCAGGAAACTATGGCTACACCTTC. Protein: CASSFAGNYGYTF.